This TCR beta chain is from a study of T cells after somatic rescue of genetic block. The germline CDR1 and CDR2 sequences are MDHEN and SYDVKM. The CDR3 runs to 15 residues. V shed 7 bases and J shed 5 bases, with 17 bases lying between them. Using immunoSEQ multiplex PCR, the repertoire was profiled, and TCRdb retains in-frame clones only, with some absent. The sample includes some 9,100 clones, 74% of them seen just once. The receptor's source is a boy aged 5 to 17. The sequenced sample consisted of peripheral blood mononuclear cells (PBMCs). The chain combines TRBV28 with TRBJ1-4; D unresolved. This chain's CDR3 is CASIRETDTNEKLFF. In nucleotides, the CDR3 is TGTGCCAGCATCCGAGAGACGGATACAAATGAAAAACTGTTTTTT.